A selection of T cell receptor beta chains follows, all from one sample in a study of identical twins. TCRdb recomputed calls from the 5' RACE reads with MiXCR, one row per CDR3 protein. The repertoire includes about 890,000 distinct CDR3 sequences, 9% to 15% of them detected once, and around 1.6% sits in the top ten. The same specimen was also included in a second study, on yellow fever vaccine responses in identical twins.

Sequencing was carried out using PBMCs. These receptors originate from a young woman in good health. Each CDR3 is given with its conserved first and last residue. Fields, in order: J gene, D gene, clone size, V gene, CDR3 DNA, CDR3 protein. The D gene is left open where the match is weak. Expanded clones get a size class; other rows say once, few or many, or leave the size out.

J: TRBJ2-3
D: .
size: .
V: TRBV15
DNA: TGTGCCACCAGCAGAGATCAGTGGAAAGGCACAGATACGCAGTATTTT
CDR3: CATSRDQWKGTDTQYF

J: TRBJ2-2
D: .
size: .
V: TRBV4-1
DNA: TGCGCCAGCAGCCAACAGGGGGTAGAGGGCCCGGGGGGCCCCGGGGAGCTGTTTTTT
CDR3: CASSQQGVEGPGGPGELFF

J: TRBJ2-1
D: TRBD2
size: .
V: TRBV24-1
DNA: TGTGCCACCAGTGAGCAGCCCACTAGCGGGAGAGGAGATGAGCAGTTCTTC
CDR3: CATSEQPTSGRGDEQFF

J: TRBJ1-5
D: .
size: few
V: TRBV7-2
DNA: TGTGCCAGCAGCTTCTACTCGGGGGCAGGGCCCCAGCATTTT
CDR3: CASSFYSGAGPQHF

J: TRBJ2-3
D: .
size: .
V: TRBV15
DNA: TGTGCCACCAGCAGAGCGGAGGGGGTTCGGTATTTT
CDR3: CATSRAEGVRYF

J: TRBJ2-2
D: .
size: few
V: TRBV7-6
DNA: TGTGCCAGCAGCTTAGCACCTCCCAGTTCCGGGGAGCTGTTTTTT
CDR3: CASSLAPPSSGELFF

J: TRBJ2-1
D: TRBD2
size: many
V: TRBV24-1
DNA: TGTGCCACCAGTGGAGGGACTAGCGGGACTAATGAGCAGTTCTTC
CDR3: CATSGGTSGTNEQFF

J: TRBJ2-1
D: .
size: few
V: TRBV5-1
DNA: TGCGCCAGCAGCTTGGGGGGGGTTCACAATGAGCAGTTCTTC
CDR3: CASSLGGVHNEQFF

J: TRBJ2-3
D: TRBD2
size: many
V: TRBV12-3/TRBV12-4
DNA: TGCGCCAGCAGCCTCGCGGGAGGGGGAGATACGCAGTATTTT
CDR3: CASSLAGGGDTQYF

J: TRBJ2-4
D: .
size: few
V: TRBV19
DNA: TGTGCCAGTAGTATTAATATCGGGGGTCGTAACATTCAGTACTTC
CDR3: CASSINIGGRNIQYF

J: TRBJ2-2
D: TRBD2
size: few
V: TRBV3-1
DNA: TGTGCCAGCAGCCGCTTCGGGACTAGCGGGAGGAAGGGCGGGGAGCTGTTTTTT
CDR3: CASSRFGTSGRKGGELFF

J: TRBJ2-1
D: .
size: .
V: TRBV3-1
DNA: TGTGCCAGCAGCCAAGGCTCTGTGAGGGGCAATGAGCAGTTCTTC
CDR3: CASSQGSVRGNEQFF

J: TRBJ1-2
D: .
size: many
V: TRBV12-3/TRBV12-4
DNA: TGTGCCAGCAGTCCCGGGTTGAAGTATGGCTACACCTTC
CDR3: CASSPGLKYGYTF

J: TRBJ1-5
D: TRBD1
size: .
V: TRBV20-1
DNA: TGCAGTGCAGGAGAGACAGGGAACAATCAGCCCCAGCATTTT
CDR3: CSAGETGNNQPQHF

J: TRBJ2-6
D: .
size: few
V: TRBV5-1
DNA: TGCGCCAGCAGCCGGGACACCAACTCTGGGGCCAACGTCCTGACTTTC
CDR3: CASSRDTNSGANVLTF

J: TRBJ2-3
D: TRBD1
size: .
V: TRBV5-1
DNA: TGCGCCAGCAGCTTGGCGGGACAGGGGCCCGCAGATACGCAGTATTTT
CDR3: CASSLAGQGPADTQYF

J: TRBJ2-2
D: TRBD1
size: many
V: TRBV12-3/TRBV12-4
DNA: TGTGCCAGCACCGAGACAGGGTCGACCACCGGGGAGCTGTTTTTT
CDR3: CASTETGSTTGELFF

J: TRBJ2-2
D: .
size: .
V: TRBV28
DNA: TGTGCCAGCATACAAACGAACACCGGGGAGCTGTTTTTT
CDR3: CASIQTNTGELFF

J: TRBJ2-3
D: .
size: .
V: TRBV12-3/TRBV12-4
DNA: TGTGCCAGCGGATTAGGGGATTGCTTGTATTTT
CDR3: CASGLGDCLYF

J: TRBJ1-1
D: .
size: .
V: TRBV2
DNA: TGTGCCAGCACCCCCTGGGGGGGTAACACTGAAGCTTTCTTT
CDR3: CASTPWGGNTEAFF

J: TRBJ2-3
D: .
size: .
V: TRBV20-1
DNA: TGCAGTGCTGCCGGGGCGGGACAGAAAACTAGCACAGATACGCAGTATTTT
CDR3: CSAAGAGQKTSTDTQYF

J: TRBJ2-1
D: TRBD1
size: few
V: TRBV6-1
DNA: TGTGCCAGCAGTGACGGGGACAGGGGGCCCAATGAGCAGTTCTTC
CDR3: CASSDGDRGPNEQFF

J: TRBJ2-3
D: TRBD2
size: .
V: TRBV24-1
DNA: TGTGCCACCAGTGATTCGGGACTAGCGGGAGGCACCGATACGCAGTATTTT
CDR3: CATSDSGLAGGTDTQYF

J: TRBJ1-6
D: .
size: .
V: TRBV11-3
DNA: TGTGCCAGCAGCTTAGTAACAGGGTCACCCCTCCACTTT
CDR3: CASSLVTGSPLHF

J: TRBJ2-5
D: TRBD2
size: many
V: TRBV10-2
DNA: TGCGCCAGCAAATCGACAGCGGGGCAAGAGACCCAGTACTTC
CDR3: CASKSTAGQETQYF

J: TRBJ2-5
D: .
size: .
V: TRBV5-6
DNA: TGTGCCAGCAGCTATTGGGGAATTTATAAGAAGATAGAGACCCAGTACTTC
CDR3: CASSYWGIYKKIETQYF

J: TRBJ2-2
D: .
size: few
V: TRBV3-1
DNA: TGTGCCAGCAGCCCCGGCGATCTCACCGGGGAGCTGTTTTTT
CDR3: CASSPGDLTGELFF

J: TRBJ1-1
D: .
size: once
V: TRBV18
DNA: TGTGCCAGCTCACCAGAATACGACATCATGAACACTGAAGCTTTCTTT
CDR3: CASSPEYDIMNTEAFF

J: TRBJ1-1
D: .
size: few
V: TRBV18
DNA: TGTGCCAGCTCTCCCCCCAACGAGGCTGAAGCTTTCTTT
CDR3: CASSPPNEAEAFF

J: TRBJ2-5
D: .
size: few
V: TRBV7-2
DNA: TGTGCCAGCAGCCACGTTTCGGAGACCCAGTACTTC
CDR3: CASSHVSETQYF

J: TRBJ1-1
D: .
size: .
V: TRBV2
DNA: TGTGCCAGCGTGGCGGAGGGAGTGAACACTGAAGCTTTCTTT
CDR3: CASVAEGVNTEAFF

J: TRBJ2-1
D: .
size: few
V: TRBV10-3
DNA: TGTGCCATCAGTGACGGGACGGGGATCGATGAGCAGTTCTTC
CDR3: CAISDGTGIDEQFF

J: TRBJ2-2
D: .
size: .
V: TRBV12-3/TRBV12-4
DNA: TGTGCCAGCAGCTTATGGGAGCCCACCGGGGAGCTGTTTTTT
CDR3: CASSLWEPTGELFF

J: TRBJ1-3
D: TRBD1
size: .
V: TRBV5-1
DNA: TGCGCCAGCAGCTGGACAGGGACTGGAAACACCATATATTTT
CDR3: CASSWTGTGNTIYF

J: TRBJ2-5
D: TRBD1
size: few
V: TRBV15
DNA: TGTGCCACGCGACAGGGTCAAGAGACCCAGTACTTC
CDR3: CATRQGQETQYF

J: TRBJ2-1
D: TRBD2
size: .
V: TRBV4-1
DNA: TGCGCCAGCAGCCAAGAACCGGGACTAGCGGGGGATAACAATGAGCAGTTCTTC
CDR3: CASSQEPGLAGDNNEQFF

J: TRBJ1-5
D: .
size: many
V: TRBV6-6
DNA: TGTGCCAGCAGACAGGTAGTGGGGGGGGCCCAGCATTTT
CDR3: CASRQVVGGAQHF

J: TRBJ2-3
D: TRBD2
size: many
V: TRBV7-3
DNA: TGTGCCAGCAGCTTAACTAGCGGGAGAGACGCAGATACGCAGTATTTT
CDR3: CASSLTSGRDADTQYF

J: TRBJ1-5
D: .
size: many
V: TRBV7-9
DNA: TGTGCCAGCAGCGGGGCAGGGGAAAATCAGCCCCAGCATTTT
CDR3: CASSGAGENQPQHF

J: TRBJ2-1
D: .
size: .
V: TRBV5-1
DNA: TGCGCCAGCAGCCCGGACGGGCTCACAGGGAGCAATGAGCAGTTCTTC
CDR3: CASSPDGLTGSNEQFF

J: TRBJ1-4
D: .
size: .
V: TRBV10-3
DNA: TGTGCCATCAGTGGCGGGGGAACGGGGCCTAATGAAAAACTGTTTTTT
CDR3: CAISGGGTGPNEKLFF

J: TRBJ1-3
D: .
size: few
V: TRBV11-2
DNA: TGTGCCAGCAGCCCCCGCCACGGACGGCACGGAAACACCATATATTTT
CDR3: CASSPRHGRHGNTIYF

J: TRBJ1-4
D: .
size: .
V: TRBV20-1
DNA: TGCAGTGCTAGTATGTGGGTGATGGGTGAAAAACTGTTTTTT
CDR3: CSASMWVMGEKLFF

J: TRBJ2-1
D: TRBD2
size: few
V: TRBV5-1
DNA: TGCGCCAGCAGCTTCGGGGGGGTCTACAATGAGCAGTTCTTC
CDR3: CASSFGGVYNEQFF

J: TRBJ1-6
D: .
size: few
V: TRBV12-3/TRBV12-4
DNA: TGTGCCAGCAGTTTAAGCGGCTATTATTCACCCCTCCACTTT
CDR3: CASSLSGYYSPLHF

J: TRBJ2-1
D: .
size: many
V: TRBV6-4
DNA: TGTGCCAGCAGTGATCCCTCCGGGGCTAGCAATGAGCAGTTCTTC
CDR3: CASSDPSGASNEQFF

J: TRBJ2-1
D: .
size: many
V: TRBV11-2
DNA: TGTGCCAGCAGCTTATCGGGCGAGGGTTGGAGTGAGCAGTTCTTC
CDR3: CASSLSGEGWSEQFF

J: TRBJ2-1
D: TRBD2
size: few
V: TRBV12-3/TRBV12-4
DNA: TGTGCCAGCAGTTTAAGCCCGACGGGGGGCAATGAGCAGTTCTTC
CDR3: CASSLSPTGGNEQFF

J: TRBJ2-5
D: .
size: many
V: TRBV28
DNA: TGTGCCAGCAGTTTACCACAGGAGGGAGAGACCCAGTACTTC
CDR3: CASSLPQEGETQYF

J: TRBJ2-2
D: TRBD2
size: few
V: TRBV29-1
DNA: TGCAGCGCCCCGGGACTAGCGGGGGGGCGGGTTACCGGGGAGCTGTTTTTT
CDR3: CSAPGLAGGRVTGELFF

J: TRBJ2-1
D: TRBD1
size: .
V: TRBV24-1
DNA: TGTGCCACCAGTGAGCACGGGACAGGGATGTCCTACAATGAGCAGTTCTTC
CDR3: CATSEHGTGMSYNEQFF

J: TRBJ2-2
D: TRBD1
size: few
V: TRBV29-1
DNA: TGCAGCGTGAGACAGGGGACCGGCGGGGAGCTGTTTTTT
CDR3: CSVRQGTGGELFF